This T cell receptor (beta chain) was identified in a study of shared clonotypes between healthy human individuals. Regarding the study as a whole: Shared clonotypes: 4.5% to 6% naive CD4, around 4% naive CD8, around 2.2% memory CD4, more than 0.3% memory CD8.

The germline CDR1 and CDR2 sequences are LNHDA and SQIVND (reference sequence). This CDR3 has 16 residues. The V end was cut by 5 bases, the J end by 2 bases, with 18 bases between. Concerning this clone: Its antigen is unidentified.

The sorted-subset replicate PCRs were given 200 ng DNA, which is around 29,000 T cell genomes. Assay used: immunoSEQ multiplex PCR; TCRdb lists only in-frame clones, some missing. The sample yields a few million clones, 80% to 95% seen once. Naive CD8 cells comprised CD45RO-negative, CCR7-positively selected cells, excluding terminally differentiated effector memory CD45RA+ cells. The genes are TRBV19 and TRBJ1-1, with no clear D. The sequencing input was naive CD8+ T cells from PBMCs. The clonotype comes from a man aged 18 to 30 in good health. Some clones in this sample may be carry-over from other donors' samples. Here the CDR3 DNA reads TGTGCCAGTAGTCTCGACAACAGCCCGCTTAACACTGAAGCTTTCTTT. Translating gives CASSLDNSPLNTEAFF.